One sample yielded the 32 T cell receptor beta chains listed below, sequenced in a study of T-cell memory formation after mild COVID-19. From the 5' RACE reads, TCRdb called clonotypes with MiXCR, one entry per CDR3 protein. The sample lists about 100,000 distinct CDR3 sequences, approximately 15% occurring once. Sequences were obtained from PBMCs or a T cell subset sorted from them (not recorded which). The source of these receptors is a man between 18 and 29 years old who had mild COVID-19 (a few samples of this study predate the infection). Cell type and time point are not known.

The genes are TRBV6-5 and TRBJ2-7, with no clear D. Trimming cost V 6 bases and J 2 bases, with 14 bases left between them. The germline V gene encodes CDR1 MNHEY and CDR2 SVGAGI. The CDR3 sequence is 14 residues long. The CDR3 sequence: CASSYRAGPYEQYV. CDR3 bases: TGTGCCAGCAGCTACCGAGCTGGGCCCTACGAGCAGTACGTC.

This clonotype has just a few counts. This chain uses TRBV5-1 with TRBJ2-1; 7 bases align to TRBD1. From germline, CDR1 is SGHRS and CDR2 YFSETQ. CDR3 length: 16 amino acids. V lost 4 bases, J lost 2 bases, and 9 bases stayed unmatched. CDR3 region: CASSQWRGGAYNEQFF. The DNA for the CDR3 is TGCGCCAGCAGCCAGTGGAGAGGGGGCGCCTACAATGAGCAGTTCTTC.

This clonotype was counted between two and nine times. CDR3 amino acids: CASSPELLAGQETQYF. Written as DNA, the CDR3 is TGTGCCAGCAGCCCGGAGCTCCTAGCGGGACAAGAGACCCAGTACTTC. The V gene is TRBV7-2, the J gene TRBJ2-5; 9 nucleotides match TRBD2. The CDR3 is 16 residues long. Germline lookup yields CDR1 SGHTA and CDR2 FQGNSA. J was trimmed by 2 bases and V by 5 bases; bases with no gene match: 9.

In nucleotides, the CDR3 is TGTGCCAGCAGTATTGGGCCGGCCGGGGAGCTGTTTTTT. Its translation: CASSIGPAGELFF. The chain employs TRBV6-1 and TRBJ2-2; D unclear. The germline CDR1 and CDR2 sequences are MNHNS and SASEGT. There are 13 residues in the CDR3. The germline V and J ends were trimmed by 5 bases and 6 bases, with 10 bases remaining between them.

Here the CDR3 DNA reads TGCAGCGTTGAAGATGCAGGGGCTCAAGGGAACACTGAAGCTTTCTTT. Protein product: CSVEDAGAQGNTEAFF. This sequence joins TRBV29-1 and TRBJ1-1, with D maybe TRBD1 (6 bases). The germline V gene encodes CDR1 SQVTM and CDR2 ANQGSEA. The CDR3 extends over 16 amino acids. V was trimmed by 0 bases and J by 1 base, leaving 15 bases between them.

This clonotype has ten or more counts. This rearrangement joins TRBV20-1 to TRBJ2-3, with 11 bases fitting TRBD2. CDR1 and CDR2 (germline): DFQATT, SNEGSKA (reference sequence). The CDR3 is 18 residues long. V lost 3 bases, J lost 0 bases, and 11 bases stayed unmatched. CDR3 sequence reads: CSARTSGAPRTSTDTQYF. CDR3 DNA sequence: TGCAGTGCTAGGACTAGCGGGGCCCCCCGGACGAGCACAGATACGCAGTATTTT.

This clonotype was counted a few times. V is TRBV4-1 and J is TRBJ1-4; no firm D call. CDR1 is MGHRA and CDR2 is YSYEKL in the germline V gene. Between the trimmed V and J ends, which lost 1 base and 4 bases, there was a span of 7 bases. This CDR3 contains 14 residues. The CDR3: CASSQVRGNEKLFF. The CDR3 DNA reads as TGCGCCAGCAGCCAAGTCCGCGGTAATGAAAAACTGTTTTTT.

This clonotype has more than one count but fewer than ten. The chain links TRBV2 to TRBJ2-5; D is unresolved. CDR3 length: 12 residues. The V end lost 7 bases, the J end lost 7 bases, and 13 bases lay between the germline ends. Germline-derived CDR1 and CDR2 are SNHLY and FYNNEI. The CDR3 nucleotides are TGTGCCAGCACCGGCCGTGAAGCGACCCAGTACTTC. Translation gives CASTGREATQYF.

The chain joins TRBV5-1 to TRBJ2-1; no reliable D call. CDR1 is SGHRS and CDR2 is YFSETQ in the germline V gene. The CDR3 is 13 amino acids. Trimming pared 6 bases from V and 0 bases from J, leaving 7 bases between. For the CDR3, the DNA is TGCGCCAGCATGAACAGCTCCTACAATGAGCAGTTCTTC. Translating gives CASMNSSYNEQFF.

This clonotype was seen many times. The CDR3 loop reads CASSPLAGEYNEQFF. For the CDR3, the DNA is TGTGCCAGCAGTCCTCTAGCGGGGGAGTACAATGAGCAGTTCTTC. The chain carries TRBV6-2 or TRBV6-3 and TRBJ2-1, with 10 positions matching TRBD2. The junction had 5 bases not matched to a gene; V was cut back by 5 bases and J by 4 bases. This CDR3 is 15 amino acids long. Germline V lookup: CDR1 MNHEY, CDR2 SVGEGT.

The chain uses TRBV2 and TRBJ2-7; no firm D call. Trimming left V 1 base short and J 2 bases short, with 6 bases between. This CDR3 contains 13 residues. Germline CDR1 and CDR2: SNHLY and FYNNEI. CDR3 loop: CASSEVGTYEQYV. The CDR3 nucleotides are TGTGCCAGCAGTGAAGTAGGAACCTACGAGCAGTACGTC.

The chain carries TRBV6-2 or TRBV6-3 and TRBJ2-3; D is unclear. V lost 2 bases and J lost 2, with 14 bases in between. CDR1 is MNHEY, CDR2 SVGEGT, per germline. This CDR3 is built from 16 residues. In nucleotides, the CDR3 is TGTGCCAGCAGTTACCCGATCGACTTCACCACAGATACGCAGTATTTT. It codes for CASSYPIDFTTDTQYF.

This clonotype was observed many times. This sequence joins TRBV9 and TRBJ2-3; D is ambiguous. This CDR3 comprises 12 residues. Deletions cut 0 bases from V and 4 bases from J, with 3 bases between. Per the germline V gene, CDR1 is SGDLS and CDR2 is YYNGEE. CDR3 in amino acids: CASSVEADTQYF. For the CDR3, the DNA is TGTGCCAGCAGCGTAGAGGCAGATACGCAGTATTTT.

The chain recombines TRBV5-1 with TRBJ2-1, with D perhaps matching TRBD1 or TRBD2 (5 bases each). The V end lost 0 bases, the J end lost 8 bases, and 18 bases lay between the germline ends. CDR1 and CDR2 from the germline V gene are SGHRS and YFSETQ. The CDR3 spans 16 residues. CDR3: CASSLEGRIRTDEQFF. The CDR3 DNA sequence: TGCGCCAGCAGCTTGGAGGGACGGATAAGAACGGATGAGCAGTTCTTC.

This clonotype was detected a few times. This chain joins TRBV7-9 and TRBJ2-7, with unresolved D. The CDR3 is made up of 15 amino acids. Trimming pared 1 base from V and 6 bases from J, leaving 16 bases between. The germline gives CDR1 SEHNR, CDR2 FQNEAQ (reference sequence). The CDR3 sequence is CASSLGAQAKGEQYF. The CDR3 DNA reads as TGTGCCAGCAGCTTAGGGGCGCAAGCAAAGGGCGAGCAGTACTTC.

The V gene is TRBV5-5, the J gene TRBJ1-1; TRBD1 matches 7 bases. CDR3 length equals 13 residues. Germline lookup yields CDR1 SGHKS and CDR2 YYEKEE (reference sequence). V gave up 4 bases and J gave up 5 bases; unmatched junction bases: 5. The DNA of the CDR3 is TGTGCCAGCAGCAACAGGGGTGAGACTGAAGCTTTCTTT. It is translated as CASSNRGETEAFF.

This clonotype was observed a few times. The genes are TRBV6-5 and TRBJ1-1; a weak D match, TRBD1 (5 bases). CDR1 MNHEY and CDR2 SVGAGI come from the germline V gene. The ends were cut back, 8 bases at V and 8 bases at J, with 12 bases in the middle. The CDR3 sequence is 11 residues long. The CDR3 protein is CASVSGTEAFF. CDR3 sequence (DNA): TGTGCCAGCGTATCAGGGACCGAAGCTTTCTTT.

This clonotype appeared many times. Mismatch with germline at one junction end may stem from a read error. The chain joins TRBV7-9 to TRBJ1-3; D perhaps matches TRBD1 (5 bases). The length of the CDR3 is 14 residues. Germline lookup yields CDR1 SEHNR and CDR2 FQNEAQ (reference sequence). CDR3 in DNA: TGTGCCAGCAGCTTAGGTGGTGGGGGTCCCGAGCCGGATTTT. Protein: CASSLGGGGPEPDF.

This clonotype was observed a handful of times. The CDR3, as DNA: TGTGCCAGCATAGGACTAGCGGGTCGCACCGGGGAGCTGTTTTTT. It is translated as CASIGLAGRTGELFF. The rearrangement uses TRBV12-3 or TRBV12-4 and TRBJ2-2; 11 nucleotides agree with TRBD2. The CDR3 has 15 residues. J gave up 4 bases and V 7 bases, and 5 bases lay outside the gene matches.

This clonotype has just a few counts. V gene TRBV9 combines with J gene TRBJ1-2; 7 nucleotides agree with TRBD1. Germline-derived CDR1 and CDR2 are SGDLS and YYNGEE. The CDR3 consists of 15 residues. J was trimmed by 5 bases and V by 4 bases; bases with no gene match: 11. CDR3 in DNA: TGTGCCAGCAGCCTAAGACAGGGTTATCCATATGGCTACACCTTC. Its translation is CASSLRQGYPYGYTF.

The rearrangement uses TRBV6-6 and TRBJ2-2; tentatively, D is TRBD2 (6 bases). There are 17 residues in the CDR3. Trimming left V 4 bases short and J 4 bases short, with 19 bases between. In germline, CDR1 is MNHNY, CDR2 SVGAGI (reference sequence). Written as DNA, the CDR3 is TGTGCCAGCAGTTCCACCTGGCCGCGGGGCACCACCGGGGAGCTGTTTTTT. As protein: CASSSTWPRGTTGELFF.

This clonotype occurred a few times. The chain couples TRBV4-1 to TRBJ2-7; the D gene is possibly TRBD2 (5 bases). Trimming took off 3 bases at V and 7 bases at J, with 10 bases between the two ends. Per the germline V gene, CDR1 is MGHRA and CDR2 is YSYEKL. The CDR3 runs to 12 residues. The CDR3 here is CASSQATGEQYF. The DNA of the CDR3 is TGCGCCAGCAGCCAGGCCACGGGGGAGCAGTACTTC.

The chain recombines TRBV20-1 with TRBJ2-6; no clear D. Deletions cut 2 bases from V and 0 bases from J, with 14 bases between. The CDR3 is made up of 17 amino acids. CDR1 is DFQATT, CDR2 SNEGSKA, per germline (reference sequence). The CDR3 DNA reads TGCAGTGCTAGAAGGAGACAAGGCGGCTCTGGGGCCAACGTCCTGACTTTC. Translated: CSARRRQGGSGANVLTF.

This clonotype came up a few times. V gene TRBV2 combines with J gene TRBJ2-1; D is tentatively TRBD1 or TRBD2 (5 bases each). The CDR3 totals 14 residues. Trimming cost V 8 bases and J 0 bases, with 11 bases left between them. Per the germline V gene, CDR1 is SNHLY and CDR2 is FYNNEI. CDR3 amino acids: CASGSGSSYNEQFF. The CDR3 DNA is TGTGCCAGCGGCTCAGGGAGCTCCTACAATGAGCAGTTCTTC.

This clonotype was seen at least ten times. The rearrangement uses TRBV12-5 and TRBJ2-1; 8 bases agree with TRBD2. The V and J ends lost 0 bases and 4 bases, in that order; junction bases with no gene match: 5. Germline CDR1 reads LGHNT; CDR2 reads FRNRAP. The length of the CDR3 is 16 residues. The CDR3 here is CASGLVGLAGYNEQFF. The CDR3 nucleotides read TGTGCTAGTGGTTTGGTAGGGCTAGCGGGTTACAATGAGCAGTTCTTC.

The gene calls are TRBV29-1 and TRBJ2-2; unclear D gene. V was shortened by 3 bases and J by 0 bases, with 5 bases between the two germline ends. This CDR3 is 13 amino acids long. Germline values: CDR1 SQVTM, CDR2 ANQGSEA. The CDR3 sequence: CSVEVTNTGELFF. DNA for the CDR3: TGCAGCGTTGAGGTGACGAACACCGGGGAGCTGTTTTTT.

This clonotype has more than one count but fewer than ten. The DNA is left out, because the CDR3 cannot be placed on it with certainty; the CDR3 is given as TCRdb lists it. This chain uses TRBV7-5 with TRBJ2-7; the table names TRBD1, a call not compared with the DNA. TRBV7-5 has pseudogene status. The CDR3 adds up to 17 amino acids, both ends counted. The CDR3 sequence: CISVPEARTSSSYEQYV.

V and J are TRBV27 and TRBJ1-1; D is unresolved. Germline V gene lookup returns CDR1 MNHEY and CDR2 SMNVEV (reference sequence). The CDR3 is 15 amino acids. V was pared by 4 bases and J by 0 bases, with 12 bases between. The DNA for the CDR3 is TGTGCCAGCAGTTCCCTCTTGAGCATGAACACTGAAGCTTTCTTT. It encodes CASSSLLSMNTEAFF.

Note on this clonotype: One junction end disagrees with the germline gene, perhaps due to a read error. The rearrangement links TRBV5-1 to TRBJ1-1, with 8 bases aligning to TRBD1. The CDR3 sequence is 14 residues long. Looked up from germline, CDR1 is SGHRS and CDR2 is YFSETQ. CDR3: CATSRTGMNTEAFF. In DNA, the CDR3 is TGCGCCACCAGCCGGACAGGGATGAACACTGAAGCTTTCTTT.

This clonotype is medium-sized. The chain joins TRBV6-4 to TRBJ2-2; TRBD2 agrees at 7 bases. Trimming took 5 bases from V and 3 from J; bases not matched to a gene: 0. The CDR3 runs 13 residues. CDR1 is MRHNA and CDR2 is SNTAGT in the germline V gene. DNA of the CDR3: TGTGCCAGCAGTAGCGGGGACACCGGGGAGCTGTTTTTT. Protein product: CASSSGDTGELFF.

V is TRBV3-1 and J is TRBJ1-5; 8 nucleotides match TRBD1. The CDR3 sequence is 14 residues long. Trimming removed 2 bases from V and 5 bases from J; junction bases left unmatched: 2. Germline CDR1 is LGHDT and CDR2 is YNNKEL (reference sequence). CDR3 DNA sequence: TGTGCCAGCAGCCAAACAGGGGGAGATCAGCCCCAGCATTTT. Translating gives CASSQTGGDQPQHF.

The chain uses TRBV15 and TRBJ2-7, with 7 bases identical to TRBD2. The CDR3 length is 14 residues. Trimming cost V 0 bases and J 6 bases; bases outside gene matches: 5. Germline V gene sequence: CDR1 LNHNV, CDR2 YYDKDF (reference sequence). CDR3 in DNA: TGTGCCACCAGCAGAGAGCGGGGGTACGGCGAGCAGTACGTC. As protein: CATSRERGYGEQYV.